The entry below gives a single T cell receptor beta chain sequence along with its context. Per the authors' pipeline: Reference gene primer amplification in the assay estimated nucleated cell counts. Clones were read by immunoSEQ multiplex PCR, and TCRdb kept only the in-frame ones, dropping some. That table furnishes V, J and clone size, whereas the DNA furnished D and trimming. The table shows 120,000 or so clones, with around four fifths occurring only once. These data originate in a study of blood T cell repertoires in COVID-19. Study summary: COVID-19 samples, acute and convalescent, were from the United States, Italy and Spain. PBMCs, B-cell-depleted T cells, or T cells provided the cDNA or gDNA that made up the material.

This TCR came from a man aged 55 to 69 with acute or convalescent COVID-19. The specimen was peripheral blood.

CDR3 coding DNA: TGCGCCAGCAGCCAGCGAACTGAAGCTTTCTTT. Translation gives CASSQRTEAFF. V and J are TRBV4-1 and TRBJ1-1, with D unresolved. In germline, CDR1 is MGHRA, CDR2 YSYEKL. Trimming removed 3 bases from V and 5 bases from J, with 4 bases in between. The CDR3 extends over 11 amino acids.